The 25 T cell receptor beta chains reported below all come from one sample, sequenced in a study of cytomegalovirus exposure and HLA in healthy donors. Sequencing used immunoSEQ multiplex PCR; TCRdb keeps in-frame clones, though not all of them. The table includes 95,000 to 150,000 clones, over 85% detected once. Input material: PBMCs. All receptors come from a woman aged 18-30 years in good health and CMV-seronegative.

The J gene is TRBJ2-1, the V gene TRBV7-9; 13 positions agree with TRBD2. The ends lost 4 bases at V and 2 bases at J; junction bases unmatched: 5. The CDR3 consists of 17 residues. CDR1 and CDR2 (germline): SEHNR, FQNEAQ (reference sequence). The CDR3 sequence is CASSSGLAGAAYNEQFF. The CDR3 bases are TGTGCCAGCAGCTCCGGACTAGCGGGAGCGGCCTACAATGAGCAGTTCTTC.

The chain combines TRBV19 with TRBJ2-7, with 12 nucleotides matching TRBD2. J lost 5 bases, V lost 3 bases, and 8 bases had no gene match. This CDR3 has 16 residues. CDR1 is LNHDA, CDR2 SQIVND, per germline (reference sequence). Here the CDR3 DNA reads TGTGCCAGTAGTATCCCGCGGACTAGCGGGATAAACGAGCAGTACTTC. The encoded protein is CASSIPRTSGINEQYF.

A single count supports this clone. The chain couples TRBV7-9 to TRBJ1-5, with unresolved D. Germline V CDR1 and CDR2: SEHNR, FQNEAQ (reference sequence). This CDR3 region has 12 residues. The V end lost 5 bases, the J end lost 3 bases, and 5 bases lay between the germline ends. The CDR3 loop reads CASSQNNQPQHF. The CDR3 DNA is TGTGCCAGCAGCCAAAACAATCAGCCCCAGCATTTT.

The CDR3 DNA sequence: TGCGCCAGCAGCGGAAGCACCGGGACAGGGGCCGGGGAGCTGTTTTTT. Translation: CASSGSTGTGAGELFF. The rearrangement joins TRBV5-1 to TRBJ2-2, with 10 bases fitting TRBD1. The germline V gene has CDR1 SGHRS and CDR2 YFSETQ. V lost 4 bases to trimming and J lost 6 bases; unmatched junction nucleotides: 9. CDR3 length equals 16 residues.

The chain is built from TRBV2 and TRBJ2-7, with D tentatively TRBD1 (6 bases). V lost 11 bases and J 6 bases, leaving 23 bases between the germline ends. CDR1 and CDR2 from the germline V gene are SNHLY and FYNNEI. CDR3 length equals 14 residues. CDR3 sequence (DNA): TGTGCCCATCGCAGCCCCGGGACATTCCCCGAGCAGTACTTC. Translation: CAHRSPGTFPEQYF.

The genes are TRBV18 and TRBJ2-1, with 8 bases lining up with TRBD2. The CDR3 is made up of 15 amino acids. In germline, CDR1 is KGHSH, CDR2 LQKENI. J lost 8 bases, V lost 4 bases, and 10 bases had no gene match. CDR3 region: CASSQPGLGGDEQFF. The CDR3 DNA sequence: TGTGCCAGCTCACAGCCGGGACTAGGGGGGGATGAGCAGTTCTTC.

V is TRBV2 and J is TRBJ2-7, with 10 bases fitting TRBD1. Germline V gives CDR1 SNHLY, CDR2 FYNNEI. The CDR3 is 17 amino acids. V shed 3 bases, J shed 5 bases, and the junction held 13 bases outside the gene matches. CDR3 residues: CASSELAGQGNRNEQYF. In nucleotides, the CDR3 is TGTGCCAGCAGTGAGTTAGCGGGACAGGGGAATCGTAACGAGCAGTACTTC.

V gene TRBV7-8 combines with J gene TRBJ2-5, with 11 bases matching TRBD2. This CDR3 has 16 residues. Germline CDR1 and CDR2: SGHVS and FQNEAQ. The V segment lost 5 bases and the J segment 4 bases; nucleotides outside the gene matches: 9. CDR3 sequence (DNA): TGTGCCAGCAGCCACTCTAGCGGGGGGCGGAGAGAGACCCAGTACTTC. Translation: CASSHSSGGRRETQYF.

This clone was counted between two and nine times. The chain employs TRBV11-2 and TRBJ1-6; 9 nucleotides agree with TRBD1. With 1 base clipped from V and 6 bases from J, the junction kept 4 bases outside the gene matches. This CDR3 contains 16 residues. Per the germline V gene, CDR1 is SGHAT and CDR2 is FQNNGV. The CDR3 here is CASSLVGQGFNSPLHF. In nucleotides, the CDR3 is TGTGCCAGCAGCTTAGTGGGACAGGGCTTTAATTCACCCCTCCACTTT.

The chain has TRBV2 and TRBJ2-7, with D tentatively TRBD1 (6 bases). The CDR3 spans 15 residues. Trimming removed 7 bases from V and 0 bases from J, with 16 bases in between. CDR1 is SNHLY and CDR2 is FYNNEI in the germline V gene. CDR3 sequence: CASTAERGFSYEQYF. The DNA of the CDR3 is TGTGCCAGCACAGCTGAAAGGGGGTTCTCCTACGAGCAGTACTTC. The whole variable domain, filled in from reference TRBV2 and TRBJ2-7, reads EPEVTQTPSHQVTQMGQEVILRCVPISNHLYFYWYRQILGQKVEFLVSFYNNEISEKSEIFDDQFSVERPDGSNFTLKIRSTKLEDSAMYFCASTAERGFSYEQYFGPGTRLTVT.

The V and J genes are TRBV10-2 and TRBJ2-3; 8 nucleotides agree with TRBD1. V trimming: 4 bases; J trimming: 3 bases; junction bases outside the gene matches: 3. The CDR3 is made up of 14 amino acids. Germline CDR1 reads WSHSY; CDR2 reads SAAADI. The CDR3 bases are TGCGCCAGCAGTGGGACAGGGCTGACAGATACGCAGTATTTT. Its protein product is CASSGTGLTDTQYF.

The chain uses TRBV6-6 and TRBJ1-5; 10 bases line up with TRBD1. The CDR3 covers 14 residues. The V gene's germline CDR1 is MNHNY and CDR2 SVGAGI (reference sequence). The V gene end was trimmed by 8 bases and the J gene end by 2 bases; junction bases not matched to a gene: 3. The CDR3 spells CASAGQGGNQPQHF. CDR3 sequence (DNA): TGTGCCAGCGCAGGACAGGGGGGCAATCAGCCCCAGCATTTT.

The V and J genes are TRBV4-1 and TRBJ2-7, with TRBD1 matching over 8 bases. The V gene's germline CDR1 is MGHRA and CDR2 YSYEKL. J gave up 2 bases and V 4 bases, and 10 bases lay outside the gene matches. The CDR3 has 16 residues. This CDR3 is CASSLASDRATYEQYF. Here the CDR3 DNA reads TGCGCCAGCAGCCTAGCTTCGGACAGGGCCACCTACGAGCAGTACTTC.

The V gene is TRBV6-6, the J gene TRBJ1-1, with 7 bases that match TRBD1. Germline trimming cut 5 bases from V and 1 base from J; bases unmatched to any gene: 10. This CDR3 spans 16 amino acids. Germline CDR1 reads MNHNY; CDR2 reads SVGAGI (reference sequence). CDR3 in DNA: TGTGCCAGCAGTCACGGGCCCAAGGGGGCGAACACTGAAGCTTTCTTT. Translated: CASSHGPKGANTEAFF.

The chain is built from TRBV5-1 and TRBJ1-1; 7 bases match TRBD1. Germline-derived CDR1 and CDR2 are SGHRS and YFSETQ. The CDR3 has 17 amino acids. J gave up 0 bases and V 7 bases, and 15 bases lay outside the gene matches. CDR3 DNA: TGCGCCAGCTCTCCGTCAGGGGGTACGGCAATGAACACTGAAGCTTTCTTT. Protein: CASSPSGGTAMNTEAFF.

The chain couples TRBV7-9 to TRBJ1-2, with 10 bases identical to TRBD1. The V gene's germline CDR1 is SEHNR and CDR2 FQNEAQ (reference sequence). Germline trimming cut 4 bases from V and 3 bases from J; bases unmatched to any gene: 5. CDR3 length: 15 amino acids. CDR3 DNA: TGTGCCAGCAGCTCGAGACAGGGGGCGGACTATGGCTACACCTTC. This translates into CASSSRQGADYGYTF.

This chain links TRBV6-5 with TRBJ2-7; TRBD1 aligns across 8 bases. CDR1 and CDR2 from the germline V gene are MNHEY and SVGAGI. The J segment lost 6 bases and the V segment lost 2 bases, leaving 6 bases of the junction unmatched. CDR3 size: 14 residues. In DNA form, the CDR3 reads TGTGCCAGCAGTTACCAGGGGGCGTCTCTCGAGCAGTACTTC. Its protein is CASSYQGASLEQYF.

CDR3 in amino acids: CATSSPSGGTQYF. CDR3 DNA: TGTGCCACCAGCTCGCCCTCAGGGGGGACCCAGTACTTC. The chain joins TRBV15 to TRBJ2-5; 7 bases are shared with TRBD1. The CDR3 length is 13 residues. V trimming: 5 bases; J trimming: 7 bases; junction bases outside the gene matches: 7. Looked up from germline, CDR1 is LNHNV and CDR2 is YYDKDF (reference sequence). The full variable domain, its missing parts supplied by reference TRBV15 and TRBJ2-5, is DAMVIQNPRYQVTQFGKPVTLSCSQTLNHNVMYWYQQKSSQAPKLLFHYYDKDFNNEADTPDNFQSRRPNTSFCFLDIRSPGLGDTAMYLCATSSPSGGTQYFGPGTRLLVL.

The V gene is TRBV5-6, the J gene TRBJ2-1; tentatively, D is TRBD2 (6 bases). CDR1 SGHDT and CDR2 YYEEEE come from the germline V gene. Deletions cut 6 bases from V and 0 bases from J, with 10 bases between. This CDR3 is built from 14 residues. CDR3 loop: CASNGGDSYNEQFF. The CDR3, as DNA: TGTGCCAGCAATGGCGGGGACTCCTACAATGAGCAGTTCTTC. The full variable domain, completed using reference TRBV5-6 and TRBJ2-1, is DAGVTQSPTHLIKTRGQQVTLRCSPKSGHDTVSWYQQALGQGPQFIFQYYEEEERQRGNFPDRFSGHQFPNYSSELNVNALLLGDSALYLCASNGGDSYNEQFFGPGTRLTVL.

The chain uses TRBV6-5 and TRBJ2-7, with TRBD1 matching over 9 bases. CDR1 is MNHEY and CDR2 is SVGAGI in the germline V gene. This CDR3 region has 16 residues. The junction had 11 bases not matched to a gene; V was cut back by 2 bases and J by 6 bases. The CDR3 loop reads CASSYPYPGQGGEQYF. CDR3 DNA sequence: TGTGCCAGCAGTTACCCTTACCCGGGACAGGGCGGCGAGCAGTACTTC.

This clone was recorded only once. Compared with germline, one end of the junction differs, possibly owing to a read error. The genes are TRBV5-1 and TRBJ2-5; 7 bases fit TRBD2. The CDR3 length is 15 residues. Germline V gene lookup returns CDR1 SGHRS and CDR2 YFSETQ. DNA of the CDR3: TGCGCCAGCACCTTGGTCCAGCGGGAAGGGGAGACCCAGTACTTC. Encoded protein: CASTLVQREGETQYF.

The rearrangement links TRBV13 to TRBJ1-1; D not resolved. The V gene lost 0 bases and the J gene lost 0 bases, with 5 bases spanning the gap. CDR1 and CDR2 (germline): PRHDT, FYEKMQ (reference sequence). This CDR3 contains 14 residues. The CDR3, as DNA: TGTGCCAGCAGCTTAGGAGACTTGAACACTGAAGCTTTCTTT. Its protein product is CASSLGDLNTEAFF.

The chain employs TRBV6-6 and TRBJ1-3; D not certain. Germline V gene sequence: CDR1 MNHNY, CDR2 SVGAGI (reference sequence). The length of the CDR3 is 14 residues. Deletions cut 4 bases from V and 3 bases from J, with 10 bases between. This CDR3 reads CASSSLKSGNTIYF. Here the CDR3 DNA reads TGTGCCAGCAGTTCCCTAAAAAGTGGAAACACCATATATTTT.

This rearrangement joins TRBV27 to TRBJ2-3; possibly TRBD2 for D (7 bases). The V end was cut by 3 bases, the J end by 5 bases, with 12 bases between. CDR1 is MNHEY and CDR2 is SMNVEV in the germline V gene (reference sequence). The CDR3 runs 14 residues. The CDR3 protein is CASSLGRGRDTQYF. The CDR3 nucleotides read TGTGCCAGCAGTTTGGGGAGGGGGAGAGATACGCAGTATTTT.

This clone was recorded only once. The rearrangement links TRBV19 to TRBJ2-1; D is possibly TRBD1 (5 bases). CDR1 LNHDA and CDR2 SQIVND come from the germline V gene (reference sequence). The CDR3 has 16 residues. V dropped 4 bases and J dropped 0 bases, with 13 bases sitting between them. CDR3 residues: CASSTYRSSSYNEQFF. CDR3 nucleotides: TGTGCCAGTAGTACCTACAGGTCCAGCTCCTACAATGAGCAGTTCTTC. Supplemented by reference TRBV19 and TRBJ2-1, the full variable domain reads DGGITQSPKYLFRKEGQNVTLSCEQNLNHDAMYWYRQDPGQGLRLIYYSQIVNDFQKGDIAEGYSVSREKKESFPLTVTSAQKNPTAFYLCASSTYRSSSYNEQFFGPGTRLTVL.